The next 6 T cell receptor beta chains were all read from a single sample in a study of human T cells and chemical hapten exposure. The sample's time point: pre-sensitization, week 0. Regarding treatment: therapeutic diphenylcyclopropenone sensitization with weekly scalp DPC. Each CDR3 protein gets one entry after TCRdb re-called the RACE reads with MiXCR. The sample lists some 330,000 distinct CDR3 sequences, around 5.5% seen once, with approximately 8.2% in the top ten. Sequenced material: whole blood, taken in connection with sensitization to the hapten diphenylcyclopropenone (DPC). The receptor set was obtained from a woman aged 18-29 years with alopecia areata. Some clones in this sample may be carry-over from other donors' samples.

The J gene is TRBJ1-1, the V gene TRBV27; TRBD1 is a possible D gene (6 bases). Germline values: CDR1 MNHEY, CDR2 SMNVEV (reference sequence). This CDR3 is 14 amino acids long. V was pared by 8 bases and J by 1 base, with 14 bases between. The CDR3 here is CASSTGTPNTEAFF. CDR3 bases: TGTGCCAGCTCTACCGGGACACCGAACACTGAAGCTTTCTTT.

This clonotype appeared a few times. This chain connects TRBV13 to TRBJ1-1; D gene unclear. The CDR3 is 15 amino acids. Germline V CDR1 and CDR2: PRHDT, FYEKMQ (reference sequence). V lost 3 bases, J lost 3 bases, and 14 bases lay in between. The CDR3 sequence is CASSFMWAGDTEAFF. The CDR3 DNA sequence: TGTGCCAGCAGCTTTATGTGGGCCGGGGACACTGAAGCTTTCTTT.

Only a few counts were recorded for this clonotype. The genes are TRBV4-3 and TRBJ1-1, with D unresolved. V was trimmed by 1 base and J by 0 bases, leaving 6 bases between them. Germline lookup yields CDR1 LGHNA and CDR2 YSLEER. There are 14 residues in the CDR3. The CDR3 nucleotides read TGCGCCAGCAGCCAAGGATCCATGAACACTGAAGCTTTCTTT. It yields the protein CASSQGSMNTEAFF.

The CDR3 sequence: CASSPRGLGNQPQHF. In DNA, the CDR3 is TGTGCCAGCAGCCCAAGGGGACTCGGCAATCAGCCCCAGCATTTT. The chain employs TRBV7-2 and TRBJ1-5, with D maybe TRBD1 (5 bases). Trimming removed 5 bases from V and 2 bases from J, with 13 bases in between. The CDR3 runs to 15 residues. Germline V gene data show CDR1 as SGHTA and CDR2 as FQGNSA.

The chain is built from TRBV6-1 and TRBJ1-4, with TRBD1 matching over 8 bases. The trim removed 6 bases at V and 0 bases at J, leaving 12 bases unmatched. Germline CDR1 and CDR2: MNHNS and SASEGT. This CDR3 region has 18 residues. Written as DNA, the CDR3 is TGTGCCAGCAGGAGGGACAGGACGCCACCTGCAACTAATGAAAAACTGTTTTTT. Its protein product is CASRRDRTPPATNEKLFF.

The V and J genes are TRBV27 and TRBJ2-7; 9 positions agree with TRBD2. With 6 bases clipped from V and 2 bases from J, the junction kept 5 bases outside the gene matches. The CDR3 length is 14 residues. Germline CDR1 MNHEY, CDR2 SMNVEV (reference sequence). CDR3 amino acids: CASRKSGGTYEQYF. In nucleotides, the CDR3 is TGTGCCAGCAGAAAAAGCGGGGGGACCTACGAGCAGTACTTC.